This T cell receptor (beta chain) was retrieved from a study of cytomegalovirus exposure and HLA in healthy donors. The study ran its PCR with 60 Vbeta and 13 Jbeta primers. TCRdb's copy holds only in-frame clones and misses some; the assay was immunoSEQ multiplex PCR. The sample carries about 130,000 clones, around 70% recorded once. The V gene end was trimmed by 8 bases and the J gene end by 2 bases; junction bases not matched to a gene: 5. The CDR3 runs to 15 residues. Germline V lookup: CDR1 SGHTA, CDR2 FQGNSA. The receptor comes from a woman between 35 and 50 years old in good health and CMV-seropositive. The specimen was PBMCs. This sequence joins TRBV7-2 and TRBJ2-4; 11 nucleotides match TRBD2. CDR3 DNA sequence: TGTGCCAGCGGCACTAGCGGGAGTCCCAAAAACATTCAGTACTTC. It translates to CASGTSGSPKNIQYF.